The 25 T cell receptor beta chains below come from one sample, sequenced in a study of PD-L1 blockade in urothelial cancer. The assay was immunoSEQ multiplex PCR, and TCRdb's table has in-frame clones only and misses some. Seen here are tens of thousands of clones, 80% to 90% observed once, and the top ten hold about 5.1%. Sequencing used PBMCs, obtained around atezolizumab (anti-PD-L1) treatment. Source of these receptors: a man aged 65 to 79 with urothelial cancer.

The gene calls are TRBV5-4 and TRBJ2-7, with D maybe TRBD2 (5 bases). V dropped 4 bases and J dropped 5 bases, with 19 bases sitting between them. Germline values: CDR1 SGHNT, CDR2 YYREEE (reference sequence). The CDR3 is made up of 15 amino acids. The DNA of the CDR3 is TGTGCCAGCAGCACCACCCCGGGGTCCTTGGACGAGCAGTACTTC. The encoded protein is CASSTTPGSLDEQYF.

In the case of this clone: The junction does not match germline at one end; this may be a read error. CDR3: CASSPGKQGAYEQYF. For the CDR3, the DNA is TGTGCCAGTAGTCCGGGGAAACAGGGGGCCTATGAGCAGTACTTC. The J gene is TRBJ2-7, the V gene TRBV19; 9 nucleotides align to TRBD1. CDR1 and CDR2 from the germline V gene are LNHDA and SQIVND (reference sequence). The CDR3 contains 15 residues.

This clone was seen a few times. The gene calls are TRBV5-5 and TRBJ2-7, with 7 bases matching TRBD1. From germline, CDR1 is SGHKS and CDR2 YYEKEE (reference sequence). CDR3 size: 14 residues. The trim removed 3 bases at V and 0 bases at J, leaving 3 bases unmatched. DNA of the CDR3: TGTGCCAGCAGCTGGGACAGTAGCTCCTACGAGCAGTACTTC. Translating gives CASSWDSSSYEQYF.

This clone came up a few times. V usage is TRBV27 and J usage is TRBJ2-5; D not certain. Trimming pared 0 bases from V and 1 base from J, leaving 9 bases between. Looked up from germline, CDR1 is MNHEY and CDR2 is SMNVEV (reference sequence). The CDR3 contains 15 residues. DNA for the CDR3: TGTGCCAGCAGTTTATCCCCGCACTCCCAAGAGACCCAGTACTTC. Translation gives CASSLSPHSQETQYF.

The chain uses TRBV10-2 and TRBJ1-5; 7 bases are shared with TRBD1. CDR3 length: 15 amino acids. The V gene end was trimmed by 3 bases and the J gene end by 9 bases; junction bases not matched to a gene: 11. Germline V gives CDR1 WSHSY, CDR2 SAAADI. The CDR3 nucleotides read TGCGCCAGCAGTGATTCTACAGGGGCCTCCCTGCCCCAGCATTTT. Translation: CASSDSTGASLPQHF.

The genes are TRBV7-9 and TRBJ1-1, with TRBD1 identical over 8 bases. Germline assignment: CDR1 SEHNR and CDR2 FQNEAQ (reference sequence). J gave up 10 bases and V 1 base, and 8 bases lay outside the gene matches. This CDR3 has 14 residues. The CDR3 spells CASSLGWQGARAFF. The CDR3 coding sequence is TGTGCCAGCAGCTTAGGTTGGCAGGGGGCTAGAGCTTTCTTT.

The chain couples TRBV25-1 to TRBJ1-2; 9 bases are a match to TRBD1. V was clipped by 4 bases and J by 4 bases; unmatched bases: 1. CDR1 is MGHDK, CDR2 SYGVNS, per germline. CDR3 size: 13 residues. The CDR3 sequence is CASSVQGAYGYTF. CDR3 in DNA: TGTGCCAGCAGTGTACAGGGGGCCTATGGCTACACCTTC.

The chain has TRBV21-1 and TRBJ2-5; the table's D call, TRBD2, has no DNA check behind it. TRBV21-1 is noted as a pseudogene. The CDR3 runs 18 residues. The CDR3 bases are TGTGCCAGCAGCAAAAAAAGCTCGCGATCCGGGGGAGTTGAGACCCAGTACTTC. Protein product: CASSKKSSRSGGVETQYF.

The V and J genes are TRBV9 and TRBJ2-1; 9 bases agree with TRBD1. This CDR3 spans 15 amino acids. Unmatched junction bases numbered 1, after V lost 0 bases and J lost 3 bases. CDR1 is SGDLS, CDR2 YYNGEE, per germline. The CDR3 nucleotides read TGTGCCAGCAGCGTAGGGGACAGGGACTACAATGAGCAGTTCTTC. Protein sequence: CASSVGDRDYNEQFF.

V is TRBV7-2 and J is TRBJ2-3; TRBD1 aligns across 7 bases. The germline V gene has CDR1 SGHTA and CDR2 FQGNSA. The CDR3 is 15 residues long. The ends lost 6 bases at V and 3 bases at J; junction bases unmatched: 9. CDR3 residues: CASSLTRGITDTQYF. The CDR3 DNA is TGTGCCAGCAGTTTAACCAGGGGGATTACAGATACGCAGTATTTT.

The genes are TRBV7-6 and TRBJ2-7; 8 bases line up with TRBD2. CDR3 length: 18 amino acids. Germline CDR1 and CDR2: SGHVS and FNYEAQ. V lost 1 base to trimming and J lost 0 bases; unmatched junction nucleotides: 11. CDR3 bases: TGTGCCAGCAGCTTAGGCGAGGGTAGCGGGACCTCCTCCTACGAGCAGTACTTC. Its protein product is CASSLGEGSGTSSYEQYF. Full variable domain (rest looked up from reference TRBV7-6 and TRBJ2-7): GAGVSQSPRYKVTKRGQDVALRCDPISGHVSLYWYRQALGQGPEFLTYFNYEAQQDKSGLPNDRFSAERPEGSISTLTIQRTEQRDSAMYRCASSLGEGSGTSSYEQYFGPGTRLTVT.

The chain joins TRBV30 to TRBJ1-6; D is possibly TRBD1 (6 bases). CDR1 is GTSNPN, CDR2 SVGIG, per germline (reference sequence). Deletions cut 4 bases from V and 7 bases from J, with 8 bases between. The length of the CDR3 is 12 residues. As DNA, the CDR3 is TGTGCCTGGAACAGGGTGAATTCACCCCTCCACTTT. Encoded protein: CAWNRVNSPLHF. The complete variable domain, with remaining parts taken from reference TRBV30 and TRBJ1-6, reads SQTIHQWPATLVQPVGSPLSLECTVEGTSNPNLYWYRQAAGRGLQLLFYSVGIGQISSEVPQNLSASRPQDRQFILSSKKLLLSDSGFYLCAWNRVNSPLHFGNGTRLTVT.

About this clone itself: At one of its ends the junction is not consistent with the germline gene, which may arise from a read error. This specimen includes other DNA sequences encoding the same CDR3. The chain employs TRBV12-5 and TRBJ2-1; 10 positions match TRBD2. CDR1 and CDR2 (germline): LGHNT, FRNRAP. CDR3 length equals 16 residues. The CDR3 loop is CASGLGGLAGDNEQFF. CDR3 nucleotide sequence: TGTGCTAGTGGCTTGGGAGGGCTAGCGGGAGACAATGAGCAGTTCTTC. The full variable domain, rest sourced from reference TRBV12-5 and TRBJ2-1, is DARVTQTPRHKVTEMGQEVTMRCQPILGHNTVFWYRQTMMQGLELLAYFRNRAPLDDSGMPKDRFSAEMPDATLATLKIQPSEPRDSAVYFCASGLGGLAGDNEQFFGPGTRLTVL.

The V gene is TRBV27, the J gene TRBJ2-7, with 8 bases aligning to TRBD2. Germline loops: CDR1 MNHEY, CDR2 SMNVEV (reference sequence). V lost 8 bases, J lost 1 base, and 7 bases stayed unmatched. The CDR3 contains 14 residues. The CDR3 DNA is TGTGCCAGCCGCCTAGGACTAGCATCCTACGAGCAGTACTTC. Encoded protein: CASRLGLASYEQYF.

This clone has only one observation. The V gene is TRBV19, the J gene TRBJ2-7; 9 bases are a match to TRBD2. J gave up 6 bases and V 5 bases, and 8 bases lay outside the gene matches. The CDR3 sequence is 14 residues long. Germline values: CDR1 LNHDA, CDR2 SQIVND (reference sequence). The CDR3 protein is CASSSLAGAGEQYF. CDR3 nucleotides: TGTGCCAGTAGTTCCTTAGCGGGAGCGGGCGAGCAGTACTTC.

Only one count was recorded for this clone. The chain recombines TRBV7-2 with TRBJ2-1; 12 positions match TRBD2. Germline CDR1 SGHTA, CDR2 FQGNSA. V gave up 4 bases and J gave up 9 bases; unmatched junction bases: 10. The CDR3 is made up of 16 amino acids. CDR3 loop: CASSSTRLAGVPEQFF. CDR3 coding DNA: TGTGCCAGCAGCTCTACCAGACTAGCGGGAGTCCCTGAGCAGTTCTTC. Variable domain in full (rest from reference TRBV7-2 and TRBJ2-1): GAGVSQSPSNKVTEKGKDVELRCDPISGHTALYWYRQSLGQGLEFLIYFQGNSAPDKSGLPSDRFSAERTGGSVSTLTIQRTQQEDSAVYLCASSSTRLAGVPEQFFGPGTRLTVL.

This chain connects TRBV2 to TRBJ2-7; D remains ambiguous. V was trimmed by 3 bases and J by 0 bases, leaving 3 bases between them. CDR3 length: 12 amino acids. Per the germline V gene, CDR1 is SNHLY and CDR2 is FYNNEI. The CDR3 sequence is CASSEASYEQYF. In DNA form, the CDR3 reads TGTGCCAGCAGTGAGGCCTCCTACGAGCAGTACTTC.

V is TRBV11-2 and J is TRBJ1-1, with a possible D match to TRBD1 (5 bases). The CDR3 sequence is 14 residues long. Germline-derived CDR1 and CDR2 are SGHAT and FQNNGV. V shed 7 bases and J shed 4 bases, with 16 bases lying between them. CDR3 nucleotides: TGTGCCAGCACCCACCGGGGGGGGAGCACTGAAGCTTTCTTT. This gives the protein CASTHRGGSTEAFF.

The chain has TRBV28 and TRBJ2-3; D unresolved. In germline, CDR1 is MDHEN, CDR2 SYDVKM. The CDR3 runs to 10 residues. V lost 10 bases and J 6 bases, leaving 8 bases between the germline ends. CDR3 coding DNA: TGTGCCACCCTATTGGATACGCAGTATTTT. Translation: CATLLDTQYF.

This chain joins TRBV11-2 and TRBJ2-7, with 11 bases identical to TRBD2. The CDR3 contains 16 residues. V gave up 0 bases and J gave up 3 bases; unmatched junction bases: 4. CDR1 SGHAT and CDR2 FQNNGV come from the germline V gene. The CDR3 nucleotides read TGTGCCAGCAGCTTAGAGCCGGGACTAGCGGTCTACGAGCAGTACTTC. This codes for CASSLEPGLAVYEQYF.

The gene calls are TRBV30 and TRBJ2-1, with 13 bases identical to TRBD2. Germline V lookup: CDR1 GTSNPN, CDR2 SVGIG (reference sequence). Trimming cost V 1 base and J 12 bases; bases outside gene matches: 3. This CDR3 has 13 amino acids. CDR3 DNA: TGTGCCTGGAGTGGGACTAGCGGGAGATGGCAGTTCTTC. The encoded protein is CAWSGTSGRWQFF.

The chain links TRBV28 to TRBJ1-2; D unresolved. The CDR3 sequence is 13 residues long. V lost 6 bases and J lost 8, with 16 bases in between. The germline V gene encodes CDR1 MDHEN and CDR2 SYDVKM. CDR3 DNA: TGTGCCAGCAGGGACGGGAGCTCGCGAGGCTACACCTTC. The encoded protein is CASRDGSSRGYTF.

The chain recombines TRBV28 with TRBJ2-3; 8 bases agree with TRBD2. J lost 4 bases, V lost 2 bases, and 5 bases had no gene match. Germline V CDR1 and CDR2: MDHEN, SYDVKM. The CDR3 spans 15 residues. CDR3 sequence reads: CASSLGGAGADTQYF. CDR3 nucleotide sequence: TGTGCCAGCAGTTTAGGGGGAGCGGGAGCAGATACGCAGTATTTT.

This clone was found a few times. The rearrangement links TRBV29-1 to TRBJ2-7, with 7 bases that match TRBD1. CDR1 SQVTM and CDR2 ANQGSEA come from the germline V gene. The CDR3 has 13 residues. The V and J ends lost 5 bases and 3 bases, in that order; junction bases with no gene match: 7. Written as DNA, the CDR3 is TGCAGCGTTACACAGGGGCCCCTCTACGAGCAGTACTTC. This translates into CSVTQGPLYEQYF.

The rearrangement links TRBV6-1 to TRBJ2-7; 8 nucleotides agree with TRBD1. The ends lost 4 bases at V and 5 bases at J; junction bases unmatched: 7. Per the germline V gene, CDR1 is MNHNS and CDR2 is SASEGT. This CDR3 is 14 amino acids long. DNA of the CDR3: TGTGCCAGCAGTGCCGACAGGGGCAGGAACGAGCAGTACTTC. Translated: CASSADRGRNEQYF.